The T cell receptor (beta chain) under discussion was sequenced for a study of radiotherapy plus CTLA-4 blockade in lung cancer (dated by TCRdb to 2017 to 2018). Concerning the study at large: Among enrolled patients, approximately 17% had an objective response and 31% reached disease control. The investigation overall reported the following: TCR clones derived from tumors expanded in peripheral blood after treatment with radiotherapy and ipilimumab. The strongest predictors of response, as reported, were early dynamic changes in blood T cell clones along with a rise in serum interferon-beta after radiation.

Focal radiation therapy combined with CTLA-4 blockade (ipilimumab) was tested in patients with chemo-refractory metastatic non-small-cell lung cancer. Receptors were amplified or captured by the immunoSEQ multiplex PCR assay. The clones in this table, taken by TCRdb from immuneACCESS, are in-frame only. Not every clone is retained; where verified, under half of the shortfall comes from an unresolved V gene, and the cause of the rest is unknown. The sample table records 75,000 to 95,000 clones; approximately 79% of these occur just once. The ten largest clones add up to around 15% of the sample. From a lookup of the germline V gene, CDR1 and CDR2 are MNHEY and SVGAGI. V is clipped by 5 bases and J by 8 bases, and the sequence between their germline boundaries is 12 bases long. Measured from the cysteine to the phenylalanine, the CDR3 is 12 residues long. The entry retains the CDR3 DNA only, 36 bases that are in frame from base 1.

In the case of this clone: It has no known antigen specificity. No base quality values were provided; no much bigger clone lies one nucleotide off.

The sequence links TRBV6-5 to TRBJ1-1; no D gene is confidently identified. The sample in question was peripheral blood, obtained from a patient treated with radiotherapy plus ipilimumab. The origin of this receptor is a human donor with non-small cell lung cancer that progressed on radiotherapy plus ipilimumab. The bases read TGTGCCAGCAGTCCCGACACCCTAGAAGCTTTCTTT. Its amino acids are CASSPDTLEAFF.